This entry lists 12 T cell receptor beta chains sequenced from one sample in a study of T cell repertoires in cytomegalovirus infection. TCRdb re-derived calls from the reads in MiXCR, one entry per CDR3 protein. Here the sample spans more than 500,000 distinct CDR3 sequences, 16% being singletons. The sequencing input was CD8+ T cells from PBMCs. The receptors derive from a human donor in good health (CMV status not recorded). Some clones in this sample may be carry-over from other donors' samples.

This clonotype was counted a few times. The CDR3 sequence is CASSLGFTGNQPQHF. Here the CDR3 DNA reads TGTGCCAGCAGCTTAGGATTCACAGGCAATCAGCCCCAGCATTTT. The chain uses TRBV11-2 and TRBJ1-5; D is unclear. The germline CDR1 and CDR2 sequences are SGHAT and FQNNGV. V was trimmed by 1 base and J by 2 bases, leaving 9 bases between them. The CDR3 consists of 15 residues.

The V and J genes are TRBV13 and TRBJ2-7; tentative D call: TRBD1 (6 bases). Germline loops: CDR1 PRHDT, CDR2 FYEKMQ (reference sequence). This CDR3 is built from 14 residues. The germline V and J ends were trimmed by 5 bases and 3 bases, with 14 bases remaining between them. CDR3 coding DNA: TGTGCCAGCAGCCTATCCCTACAGGGCTACGAGCAGTACTTC. Translation gives CASSLSLQGYEQYF.

The V call is TRBV15, the J call TRBJ2-1; 9 nucleotides line up with TRBD1. CDR1 LNHNV and CDR2 YYDKDF come from the germline V gene (reference sequence). The CDR3 length is 18 residues. J was trimmed by 0 bases and V by 4 bases; bases with no gene match: 10. The CDR3 nucleotides read TGTGCCACCAGCAAAGGACAGGGGATTCGAAGCTCCTACAATGAGCAGTTCTTC. Its protein product is CATSKGQGIRSSYNEQFF.

The chain recombines TRBV6-8 with TRBJ1-2, with 8 nucleotides matching TRBD1. The CDR3 loop spans 16 amino acids. Germline CDR1 MNHGY, CDR2 SAAAGT. Unmatched junction bases numbered 9, after V lost 3 bases and J lost 3 bases. The CDR3: CASSYSTGEYHYGYTF. CDR3 DNA: TGTGCCAGCAGTTATTCGACAGGGGAGTACCACTATGGCTACACCTTC.

This clonotype showed up many times. The rearrangement uses TRBV11-2 and TRBJ1-1; D ambiguous. The CDR3 contains 15 residues. Germline loops: CDR1 SGHAT, CDR2 FQNNGV. V shed 3 bases and J shed 2 bases, with 13 bases lying between them. The CDR3 region has the DNA TGTGCCAGCAGCTTCGGTCGGGCTCTTAACACTGAAGCTTTCTTT. This encodes CASSFGRALNTEAFF. The full variable domain, with the rest looked up from reference TRBV11-2 and TRBJ1-1, is EAGVAQSPRYKIIEKRQSVAFWCNPISGHATLYWYQQILGQGPKLLIQFQNNGVVDDSQLPKDRFSAERLKGVDSTLKIQPAKLEDSAVYLCASSFGRALNTEAFFGQGTRLTVV.

This clonotype was detected only a few times. The V call is TRBV7-9, the J call TRBJ2-7, with D perhaps matching TRBD1 (6 bases). The length of the CDR3 is 16 residues. The V gene lost 5 bases and the J gene lost 2 bases, with 19 bases spanning the gap. Germline V gene sequence: CDR1 SEHNR, CDR2 FQNEAQ (reference sequence). CDR3 region: CASSPPLMDSTYEQYF. CDR3 DNA sequence: TGTGCCAGCAGCCCTCCCCTGATGGACAGTACCTACGAGCAGTACTTC.

This clonotype was seen many times. V gene TRBV7-6 combines with J gene TRBJ1-3; the D is unclear. Deletions cut 5 bases from V and 0 bases from J, with 11 bases between. The length of the CDR3 is 15 residues. Germline CDR1 reads SGHVS; CDR2 reads FNYEAQ. The CDR3 sequence is CASSPDIHSGNTIYF. The CDR3, as DNA: TGTGCCAGCAGCCCTGACATACACTCTGGAAACACCATATATTTT.

This clonotype was observed many times. The chain carries TRBV28 and TRBJ2-7; D assignment may be TRBD1 or TRBD2 (5 bases each). CDR1 is MDHEN, CDR2 SYDVKM, per germline. Trimming took off 4 bases at V and 3 bases at J, with 25 bases between the two ends. The CDR3 sequence is 18 residues long. This CDR3 is CASSSLWGRGERYYEQYF. For the CDR3, the DNA is TGTGCCAGCAGTTCCCTATGGGGTAGGGGAGAGAGATACTACGAGCAGTACTTC.

Details on this clonotype: Since a much larger clone is just one base distant, this may be a read error. The rearrangement joins TRBV6-6 to TRBJ1-2; D is uncertain. The germline gives CDR1 MNHNY, CDR2 SVGAGI (reference sequence). The CDR3 spans 14 residues. CDR3 loop: CAGSYSPENYGYTF. CDR3 bases: TGTGCCGGCAGTTACTCTCCAGAGAATTATGGCTACACCTTC.

This rearrangement joins TRBV6-8 to TRBJ2-7, with 8 bases that match TRBD1. This CDR3 is 13 amino acids long. Germline V lookup: CDR1 MNHGY, CDR2 SAAAGT. With V trimmed by 6 bases and J by 5 bases, 6 bases remained unmatched. The CDR3 loop reads CASRGQGENEQYF. The DNA of the CDR3 is TGTGCCAGCAGAGGACAGGGTGAGAACGAGCAGTACTTC.

The chain joins TRBV3-1 to TRBJ1-5; D unresolved. Trimming shortened V by 1 base and J by 2 bases, and 9 bases separated the two germline ends. This CDR3 has 15 amino acids. Germline loops: CDR1 LGHDT, CDR2 YNNKEL (reference sequence). CDR3 sequence: CASSQGVEGNQPQHF. The CDR3 DNA is TGTGCCAGCAGCCAAGGAGTGGAGGGCAATCAGCCCCAGCATTTT.

This clonotype was detected only a few times. V gene TRBV4-1 combines with J gene TRBJ2-2, with D maybe TRBD2 (6 bases). This CDR3 region has 15 residues. Trimming left V 4 bases short and J 1 base short, with 10 bases between. CDR1 MGHRA and CDR2 YSYEKL come from the germline V gene. The CDR3 loop is CASSPLEGNTGELFF. DNA for the CDR3: TGCGCCAGCAGCCCACTGGAGGGGAACACCGGGGAGCTGTTTTTT.